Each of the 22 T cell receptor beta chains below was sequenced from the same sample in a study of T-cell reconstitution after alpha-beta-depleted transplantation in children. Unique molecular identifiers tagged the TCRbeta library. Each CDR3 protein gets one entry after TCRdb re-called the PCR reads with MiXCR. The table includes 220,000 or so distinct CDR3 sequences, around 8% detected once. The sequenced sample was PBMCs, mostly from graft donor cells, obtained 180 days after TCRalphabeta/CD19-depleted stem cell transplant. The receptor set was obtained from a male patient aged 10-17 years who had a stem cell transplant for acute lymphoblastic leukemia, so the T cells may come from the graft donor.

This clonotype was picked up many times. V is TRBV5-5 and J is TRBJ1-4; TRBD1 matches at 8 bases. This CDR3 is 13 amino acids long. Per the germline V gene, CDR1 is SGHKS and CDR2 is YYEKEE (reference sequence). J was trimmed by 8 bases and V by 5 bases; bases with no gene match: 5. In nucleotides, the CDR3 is TGTGCCAGCAGTCCCGGGACAGGAGAAAAACTGTTTTTT. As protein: CASSPGTGEKLFF.

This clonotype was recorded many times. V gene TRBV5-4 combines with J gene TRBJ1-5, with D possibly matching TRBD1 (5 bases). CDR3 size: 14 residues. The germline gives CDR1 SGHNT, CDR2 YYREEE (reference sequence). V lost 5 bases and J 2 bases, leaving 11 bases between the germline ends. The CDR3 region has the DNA TGTGCCAGCAGTTTAATGGGGCGCAATCAGCCCCAGCATTTT. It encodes CASSLMGRNQPQHF.

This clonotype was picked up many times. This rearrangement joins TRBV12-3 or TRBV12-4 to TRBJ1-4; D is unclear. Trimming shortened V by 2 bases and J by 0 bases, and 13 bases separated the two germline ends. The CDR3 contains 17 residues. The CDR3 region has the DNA TGTGCCAGCAGTTTACCGATGGGTCTCGCAACTAATGAAAAACTGTTTTTT. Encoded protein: CASSLPMGLATNEKLFF.

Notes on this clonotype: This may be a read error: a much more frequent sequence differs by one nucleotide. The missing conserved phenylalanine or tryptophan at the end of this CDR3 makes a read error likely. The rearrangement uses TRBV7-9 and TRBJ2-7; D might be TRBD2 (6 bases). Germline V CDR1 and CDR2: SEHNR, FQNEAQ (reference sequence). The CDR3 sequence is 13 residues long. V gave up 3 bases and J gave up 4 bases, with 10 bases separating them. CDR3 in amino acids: CASSLWGEYEQYS. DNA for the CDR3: TGTGCCAGCAGCTTGTGGGGGGAATACGAGCAGTACTCC.

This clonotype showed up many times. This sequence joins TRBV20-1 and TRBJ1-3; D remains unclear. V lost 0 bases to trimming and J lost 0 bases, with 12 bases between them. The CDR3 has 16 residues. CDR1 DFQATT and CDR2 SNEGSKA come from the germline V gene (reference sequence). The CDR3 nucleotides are TGCAGTGCTAGAGATGGCCACAGTAGCTCTGGAAACACCATATATTTT. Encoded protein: CSARDGHSSSGNTIYF.

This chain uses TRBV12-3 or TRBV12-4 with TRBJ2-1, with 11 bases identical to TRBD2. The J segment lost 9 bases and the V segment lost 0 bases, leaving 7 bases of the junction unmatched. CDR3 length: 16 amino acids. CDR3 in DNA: TGTGCCAGCAGTTTAGCGGGGCTAGCGGGGGGCGGTGAGCAGTTCTTC. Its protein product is CASSLAGLAGGGEQFF.

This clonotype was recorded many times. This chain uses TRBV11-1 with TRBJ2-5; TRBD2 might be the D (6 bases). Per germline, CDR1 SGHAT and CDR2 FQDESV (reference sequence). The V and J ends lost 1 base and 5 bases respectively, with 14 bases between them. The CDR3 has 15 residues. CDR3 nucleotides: TGTGCCAGCAGCTTAGTGGAGGGTCTAGGGGAGACCCAGTACTTC. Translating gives CASSLVEGLGETQYF. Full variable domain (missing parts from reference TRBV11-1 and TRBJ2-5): EAEVAQSPRYKITEKSQAVAFWCDPISGHATLYWYRQILGQGPELLVQFQDESVVDDSQLPKDRFSAERLKGVDSTLKIQPAELGDSAMYLCASSLVEGLGETQYFGPGTRLLVL.

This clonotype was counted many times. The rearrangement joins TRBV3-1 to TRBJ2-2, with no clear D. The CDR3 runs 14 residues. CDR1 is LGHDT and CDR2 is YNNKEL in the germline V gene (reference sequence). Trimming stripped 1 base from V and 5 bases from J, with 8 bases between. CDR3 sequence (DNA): TGTGCCAGCAGCCAAGCTCTGGGTACCGGGGAGCTGTTTTTT. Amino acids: CASSQALGTGELFF.

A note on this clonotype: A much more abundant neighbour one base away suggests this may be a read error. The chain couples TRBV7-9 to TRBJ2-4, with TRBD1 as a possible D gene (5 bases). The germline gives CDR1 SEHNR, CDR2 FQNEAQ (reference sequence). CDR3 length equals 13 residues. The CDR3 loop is CASGLEGAAVHYF. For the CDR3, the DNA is TGTGCCAGCGGCCTCGAAGGGGCGGCCGTTCATTACTTC. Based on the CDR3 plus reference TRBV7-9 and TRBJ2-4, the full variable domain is DTGVSQNPRHKITKRGQNVTFRCDPISEHNRLYWYRQTLGQGPEFLTYFQNEAQLEKSRLLSDRFSAERPKGSFSTLEIQRTEQGDSAMYLCASGLEGAAVHYFGAGTRLSVL.

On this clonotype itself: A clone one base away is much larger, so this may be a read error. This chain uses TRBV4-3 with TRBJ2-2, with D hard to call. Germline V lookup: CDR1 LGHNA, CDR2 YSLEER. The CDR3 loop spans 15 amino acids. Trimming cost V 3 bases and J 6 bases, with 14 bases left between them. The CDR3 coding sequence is TGCGCCAGCAGCCACCAGACCGGAACCCCCGGGGAGCTGTTTTTT. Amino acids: CASSHQTGTPGELFF.

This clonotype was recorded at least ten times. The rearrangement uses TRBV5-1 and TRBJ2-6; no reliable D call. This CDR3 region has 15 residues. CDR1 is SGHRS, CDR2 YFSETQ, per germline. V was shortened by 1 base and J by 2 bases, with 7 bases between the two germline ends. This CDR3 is CASSLWGPGANVLTF. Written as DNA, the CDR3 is TGCGCCAGCAGCTTGTGGGGTCCTGGGGCCAACGTCCTGACTTTC.

The DNA for the CDR3 is TGTGCCATCAGTGGGAGGACTAGCGGGACCTCTAGCACAGATACGCAGTATTTT. Encoded protein: CAISGRTSGTSSTDTQYF. The genes are TRBV10-3 and TRBJ2-3; 12 bases map to TRBD2. The junction had 8 bases not matched to a gene; V was cut back by 4 bases and J by 0 bases. This CDR3 contains 18 residues. CDR1 and CDR2 (germline): ENHRY, SYGVKD.

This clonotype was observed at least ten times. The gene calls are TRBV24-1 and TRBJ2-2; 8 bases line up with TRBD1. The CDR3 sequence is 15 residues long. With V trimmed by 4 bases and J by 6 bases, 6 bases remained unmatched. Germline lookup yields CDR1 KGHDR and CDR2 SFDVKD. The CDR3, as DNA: TGTGCCACCAGTGACCCAGGGGGCTTCGCCGGGGAGCTGTTTTTT. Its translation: CATSDPGGFAGELFF.

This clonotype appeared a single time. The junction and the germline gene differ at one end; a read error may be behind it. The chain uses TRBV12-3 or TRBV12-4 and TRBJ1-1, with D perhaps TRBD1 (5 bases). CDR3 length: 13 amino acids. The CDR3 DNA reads TGTGCCCGCAGTTTAAGGGGAGATACTGAAGCTTTCTTT. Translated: CARSLRGDTEAFF.

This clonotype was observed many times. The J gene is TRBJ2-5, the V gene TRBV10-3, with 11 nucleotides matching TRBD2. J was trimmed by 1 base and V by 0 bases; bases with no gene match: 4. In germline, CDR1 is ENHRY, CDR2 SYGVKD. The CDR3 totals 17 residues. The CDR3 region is CAISESILAGAQETQYF. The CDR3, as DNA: TGTGCCATCAGTGAGTCGATACTAGCGGGGGCCCAAGAGACCCAGTACTTC.

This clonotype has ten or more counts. The CDR3 reads CASSSQAGVDNEQFF. CDR3 nucleotide sequence: TGTGCCAGCAGCTCACAAGCGGGAGTGGACAATGAGCAGTTCTTC. The V and J genes are TRBV11-2 and TRBJ2-1, with 8 positions matching TRBD2. Germline values: CDR1 SGHAT, CDR2 FQNNGV. This CDR3 contains 15 residues. Trimming at V came to 4 bases and at J to 5 bases, leaving 7 bases not matched to a gene.

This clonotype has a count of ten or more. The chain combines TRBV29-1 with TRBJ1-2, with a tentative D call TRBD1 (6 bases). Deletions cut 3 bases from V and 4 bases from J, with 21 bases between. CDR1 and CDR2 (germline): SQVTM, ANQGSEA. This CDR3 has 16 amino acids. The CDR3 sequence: CSVDRPGEGWAYGYTF. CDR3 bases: TGCAGCGTTGATAGGCCAGGGGAAGGGTGGGCCTATGGCTACACCTTC.

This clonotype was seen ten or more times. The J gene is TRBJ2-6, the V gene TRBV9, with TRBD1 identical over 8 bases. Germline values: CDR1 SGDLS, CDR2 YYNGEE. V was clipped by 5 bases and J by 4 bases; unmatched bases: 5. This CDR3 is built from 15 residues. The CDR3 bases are TGTGCCAGCAGTTACAGGGGGGCCGGGGCCAACGTCCTGACTTTC. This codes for CASSYRGAGANVLTF. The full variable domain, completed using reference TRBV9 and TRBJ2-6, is DSGVTQTPKHLITATGQRVTLRCSPRSGDLSVYWYQQSLDQGLQFLIQYYNGEERAKGNILERFSAQQFPDLHSELNLSSLELGDSALYFCASSYRGAGANVLTFGAGSRLTVL.

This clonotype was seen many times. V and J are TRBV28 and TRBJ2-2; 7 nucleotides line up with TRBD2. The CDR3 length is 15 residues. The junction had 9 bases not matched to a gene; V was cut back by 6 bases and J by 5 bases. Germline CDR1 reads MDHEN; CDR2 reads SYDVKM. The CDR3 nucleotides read TGTGCCAGCAGCCGGACTAGTGCGAGGACCGGGGAGCTGTTTTTT. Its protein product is CASSRTSARTGELFF.

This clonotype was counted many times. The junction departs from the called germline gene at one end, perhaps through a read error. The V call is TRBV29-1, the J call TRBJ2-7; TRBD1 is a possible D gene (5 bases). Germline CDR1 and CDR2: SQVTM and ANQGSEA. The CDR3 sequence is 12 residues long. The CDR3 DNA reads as TGCAGCGTTGATTTTGGGGCCTACGAGCTGTACTTC. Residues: CSVDFGAYELYF.

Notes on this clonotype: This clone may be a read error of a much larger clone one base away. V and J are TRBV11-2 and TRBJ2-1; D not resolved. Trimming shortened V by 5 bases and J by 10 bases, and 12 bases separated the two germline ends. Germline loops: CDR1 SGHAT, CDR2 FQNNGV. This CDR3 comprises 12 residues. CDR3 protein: CASSEDGEEQFF. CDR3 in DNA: TGTGCCAGCAGCGAGGATGGAGAGGAGCAGTTCTTC. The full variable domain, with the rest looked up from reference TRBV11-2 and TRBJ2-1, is EAGVAQSPRYKIIEKRQSVAFWCNPISGHATLYWYQQILGQGPKLLIQFQNNGVVDDSQLPKDRFSAERLKGVDSTLKIQPAKLEDSAVYLCASSEDGEEQFFGPGTRLTVL.

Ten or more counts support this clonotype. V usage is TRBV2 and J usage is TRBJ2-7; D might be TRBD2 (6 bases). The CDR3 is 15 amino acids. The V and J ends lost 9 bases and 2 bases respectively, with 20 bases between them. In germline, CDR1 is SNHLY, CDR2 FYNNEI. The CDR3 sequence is CARRPGLTETYEQYF. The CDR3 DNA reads TGTGCCAGGAGACCCGGACTAACTGAGACCTACGAGCAGTACTTC.